This T cell receptor beta chain was observed in a study of CXCR3-negative and CXCR3-positive naive CD8 T cells. A CD45RO-CCR7+CD27+CD95- phenotype identified naive CD8+ T cells. The CDR3 extends over 12 amino acids. 5' RACE that incorporated UMI labels was used to prepare the TRB cDNA libraries. With the 5' RACE reads reprocessed, TCRdb shows one record per CDR3 protein and no DNA. The data show 150,000 or so distinct CDR3 sequences, and the top ten clones hold approximately 0.3%. The V call is TRBV12-3 or TRBV12-4, the J call TRBJ2-7. The receptor's source is a human donor in good health. Some clones in this sample may be carry-over from other donors' samples. Sequenced sample: naive CXCR3- CD8+ T cells from blood. The subset: CD45RO-CCR7+CD27+CD95- naive CD8+ T cells lacking CXCR3 (TNR3-). The CDR3 loop reads CASSLYEYEQYF.